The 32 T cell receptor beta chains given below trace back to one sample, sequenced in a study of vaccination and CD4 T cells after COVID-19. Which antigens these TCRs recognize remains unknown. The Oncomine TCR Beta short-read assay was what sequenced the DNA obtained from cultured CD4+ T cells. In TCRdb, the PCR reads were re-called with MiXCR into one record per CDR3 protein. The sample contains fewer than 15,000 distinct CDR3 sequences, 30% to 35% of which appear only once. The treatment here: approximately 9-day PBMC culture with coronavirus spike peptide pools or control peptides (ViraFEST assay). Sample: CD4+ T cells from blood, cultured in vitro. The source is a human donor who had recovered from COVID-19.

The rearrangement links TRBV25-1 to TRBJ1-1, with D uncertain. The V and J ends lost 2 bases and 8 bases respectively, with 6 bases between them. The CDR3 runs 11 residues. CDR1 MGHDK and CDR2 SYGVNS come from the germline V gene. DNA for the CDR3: TGTGCCAGCAGTGAAGACAAGGAAGCTTTCTTT. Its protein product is CASSEDKEAFF.

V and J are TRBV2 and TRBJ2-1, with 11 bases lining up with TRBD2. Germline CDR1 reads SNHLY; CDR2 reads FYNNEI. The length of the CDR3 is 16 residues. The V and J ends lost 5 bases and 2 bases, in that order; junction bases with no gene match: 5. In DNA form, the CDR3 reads TGTGCCAGCAGTAAATCTAGCGGGAGGCCCTACAATGAGCAGTTCTTC. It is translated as CASSKSSGRPYNEQFF.

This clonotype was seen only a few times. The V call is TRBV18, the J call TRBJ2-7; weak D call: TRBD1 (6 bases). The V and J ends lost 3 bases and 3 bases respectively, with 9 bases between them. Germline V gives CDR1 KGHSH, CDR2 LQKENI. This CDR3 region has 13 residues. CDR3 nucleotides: TGTGCCAGCTCACCCGGACAGAACTACGAGCAGTACTTC. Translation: CASSPGQNYEQYF.

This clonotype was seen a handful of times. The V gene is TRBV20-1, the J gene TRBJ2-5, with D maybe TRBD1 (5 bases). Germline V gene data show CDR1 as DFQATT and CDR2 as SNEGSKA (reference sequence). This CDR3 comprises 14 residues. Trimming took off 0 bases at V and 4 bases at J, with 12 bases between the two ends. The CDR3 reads CSARDPRDRETQYF. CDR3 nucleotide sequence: TGCAGTGCTAGAGATCCGAGAGACAGAGAGACCCAGTACTTC.

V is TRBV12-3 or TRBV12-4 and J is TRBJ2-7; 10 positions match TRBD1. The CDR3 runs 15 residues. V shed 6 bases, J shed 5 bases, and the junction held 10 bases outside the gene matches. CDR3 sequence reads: CASRNSGTGVHEQYF. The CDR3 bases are TGTGCCAGCAGAAATTCCGGGACAGGGGTCCACGAGCAGTACTTC.

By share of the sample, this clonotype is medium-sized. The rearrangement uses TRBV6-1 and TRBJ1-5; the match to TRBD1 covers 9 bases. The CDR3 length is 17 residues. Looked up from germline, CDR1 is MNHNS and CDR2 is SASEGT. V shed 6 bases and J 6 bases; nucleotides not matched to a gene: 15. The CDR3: CASSGTFGTGFVQPQHF. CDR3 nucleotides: TGTGCCAGCAGCGGTACATTCGGGACAGGGTTCGTTCAGCCCCAGCATTTT.

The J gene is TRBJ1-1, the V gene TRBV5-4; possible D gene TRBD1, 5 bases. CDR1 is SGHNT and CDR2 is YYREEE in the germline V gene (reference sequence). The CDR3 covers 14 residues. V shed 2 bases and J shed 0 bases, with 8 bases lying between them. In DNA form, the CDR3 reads TGTGCCAGCAGCTTACAGGCCATGAACACTGAAGCTTTCTTT. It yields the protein CASSLQAMNTEAFF. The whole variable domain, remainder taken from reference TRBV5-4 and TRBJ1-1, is ETGVTQSPTHLIKTRGQQVTLRCSSQSGHNTVSWYQQALGQGPQFIFQYYREEENGRGNFPPRFSGLQFPNYSSELNVNALELDDSALYLCASSLQAMNTEAFFGQGTRLTVV.

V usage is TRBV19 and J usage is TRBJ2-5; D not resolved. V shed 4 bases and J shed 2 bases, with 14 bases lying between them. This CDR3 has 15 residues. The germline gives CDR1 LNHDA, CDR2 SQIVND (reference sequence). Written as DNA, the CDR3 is TGTGCCAGTAGTAAAGGAGCGAACTATCAAGAGACCCAGTACTTC. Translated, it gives CASSKGANYQETQYF. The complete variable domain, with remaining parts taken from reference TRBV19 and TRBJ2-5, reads DGGITQSPKYLFRKEGQNVTLSCEQNLNHDAMYWYRQDPGQGLRLIYYSQIVNDFQKGDIAEGYSVSREKKESFPLTVTSAQKNPTAFYLCASSKGANYQETQYFGPGTRLLVL.

The CDR3 region is CASSRDGAYSNQPQHF. CDR3 nucleotide sequence: TGTGCCAGTAGCCGGGACGGAGCTTATAGCAATCAGCCCCAGCATTTT. The chain couples TRBV19 to TRBJ1-5; the D gene is possibly TRBD1 (5 bases). The germline V and J ends were trimmed by 6 bases and 0 bases, with 15 bases remaining between them. CDR3 size: 16 residues. From germline, CDR1 is LNHDA and CDR2 SQIVND (reference sequence).

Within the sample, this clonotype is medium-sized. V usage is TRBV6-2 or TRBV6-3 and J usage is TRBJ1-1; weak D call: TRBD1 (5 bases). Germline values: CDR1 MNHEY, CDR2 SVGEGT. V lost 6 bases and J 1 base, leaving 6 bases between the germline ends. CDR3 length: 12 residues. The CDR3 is CASRTGNTEAFF. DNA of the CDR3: TGTGCCAGCAGAACAGGGAACACTGAAGCTTTCTTT.

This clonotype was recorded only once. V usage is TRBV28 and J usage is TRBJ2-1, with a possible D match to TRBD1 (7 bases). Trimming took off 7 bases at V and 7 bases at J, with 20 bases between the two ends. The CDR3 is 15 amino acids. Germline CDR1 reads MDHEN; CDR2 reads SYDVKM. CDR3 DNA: TGTGCCAGCATCGCGTGGGGCCAGGGGGGAAATGAGCAGTTCTTC. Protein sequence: CASIAWGQGGNEQFF.

CDR3 coding DNA: TGTGCCAGTAGTCGACAGGGGAGCGAGCAGTACTTC. Protein: CASSRQGSEQYF. The V call is TRBV19, the J call TRBJ2-7; 8 positions agree with TRBD1. V shed 5 bases and J 6 bases; nucleotides not matched to a gene: 3. Looked up from germline, CDR1 is LNHDA and CDR2 is SQIVND (reference sequence). CDR3 length equals 12 residues. Full variable domain (missing parts from reference TRBV19 and TRBJ2-7): DGGITQSPKYLFRKEGQNVTLSCEQNLNHDAMYWYRQDPGQGLRLIYYSQIVNDFQKGDIAEGYSVSREKKESFPLTVTSAQKNPTAFYLCASSRQGSEQYFGPGTRLTVT.

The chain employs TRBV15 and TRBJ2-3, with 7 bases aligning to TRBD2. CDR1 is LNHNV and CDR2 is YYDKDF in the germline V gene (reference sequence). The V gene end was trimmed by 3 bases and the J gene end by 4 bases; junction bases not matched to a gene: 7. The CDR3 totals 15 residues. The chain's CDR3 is CATSRAGVGADTQYF. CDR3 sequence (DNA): TGTGCCACCAGCAGGGCGGGAGTGGGGGCAGATACGCAGTATTTT.

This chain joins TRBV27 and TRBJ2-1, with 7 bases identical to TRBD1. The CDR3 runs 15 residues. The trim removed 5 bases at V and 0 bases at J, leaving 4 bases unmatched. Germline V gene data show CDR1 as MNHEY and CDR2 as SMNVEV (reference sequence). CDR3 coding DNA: TGTGCCAGCAGTGGTAACAGGGGCTCCTACAATGAGCAGTTCTTC. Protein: CASSGNRGSYNEQFF.

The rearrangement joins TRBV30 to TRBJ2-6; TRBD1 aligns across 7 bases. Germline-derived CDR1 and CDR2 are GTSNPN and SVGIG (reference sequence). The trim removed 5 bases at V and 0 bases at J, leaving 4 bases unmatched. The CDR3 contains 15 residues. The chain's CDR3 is CAWDRALSGANVLTF. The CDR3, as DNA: TGTGCCTGGGACAGGGCACTCTCTGGGGCCAACGTCCTGACTTTC.

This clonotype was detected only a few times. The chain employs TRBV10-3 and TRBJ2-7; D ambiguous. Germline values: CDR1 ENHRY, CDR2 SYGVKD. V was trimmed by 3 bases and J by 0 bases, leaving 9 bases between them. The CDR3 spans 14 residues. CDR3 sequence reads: CAISDWASSYEQYF. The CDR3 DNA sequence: TGTGCCATCAGTGATTGGGCCTCCTCCTACGAGCAGTACTTC.

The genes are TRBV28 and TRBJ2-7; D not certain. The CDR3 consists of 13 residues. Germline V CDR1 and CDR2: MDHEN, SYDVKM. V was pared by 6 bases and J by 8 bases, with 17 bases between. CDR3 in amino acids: CASRNILTGKQYF. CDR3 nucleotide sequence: TGTGCCAGCAGAAATATCCTAACGGGCAAGCAGTACTTC.

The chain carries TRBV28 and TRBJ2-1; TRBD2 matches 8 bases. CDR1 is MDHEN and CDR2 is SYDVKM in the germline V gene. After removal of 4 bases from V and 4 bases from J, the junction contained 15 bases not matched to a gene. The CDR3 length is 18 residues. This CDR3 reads CASSSVLAGLARYNEQFF. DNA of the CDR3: TGTGCCAGCAGTTCCGTTTTAGCGGGGCTTGCCCGGTACAATGAGCAGTTCTTC. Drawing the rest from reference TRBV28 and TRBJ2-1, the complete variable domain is DVKVTQSSRYLVKRTGEKVFLECVQDMDHENMFWYRQDPGLGLRLIYFSYDVKMKEKGDIPEGYSVSREKKERFSLILESASTNQTSMYLCASSSVLAGLARYNEQFFGPGTRLTVL.

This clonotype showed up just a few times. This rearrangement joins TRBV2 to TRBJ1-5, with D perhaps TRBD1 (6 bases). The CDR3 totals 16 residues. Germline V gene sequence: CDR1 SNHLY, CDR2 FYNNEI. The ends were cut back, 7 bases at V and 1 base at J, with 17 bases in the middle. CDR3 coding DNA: TGTGCCAGCACCAAGGACAGCGCGGTAAGCAATCAGCCCCAGCATTTT. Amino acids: CASTKDSAVSNQPQHF.

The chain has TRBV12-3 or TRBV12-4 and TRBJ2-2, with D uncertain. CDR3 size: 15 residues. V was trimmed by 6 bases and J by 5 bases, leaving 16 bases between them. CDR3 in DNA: TGTGCCAGCAGCCATGGCCCGCGGTTGACCGGGGAGCTGTTTTTT. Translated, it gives CASSHGPRLTGELFF.

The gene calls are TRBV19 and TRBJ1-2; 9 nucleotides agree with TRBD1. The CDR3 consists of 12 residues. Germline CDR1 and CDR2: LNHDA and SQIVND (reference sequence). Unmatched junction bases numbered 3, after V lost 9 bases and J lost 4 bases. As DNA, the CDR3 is TGTGCCAGCCAGGACAGGGGCTATGGCTACACCTTC. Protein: CASQDRGYGYTF.

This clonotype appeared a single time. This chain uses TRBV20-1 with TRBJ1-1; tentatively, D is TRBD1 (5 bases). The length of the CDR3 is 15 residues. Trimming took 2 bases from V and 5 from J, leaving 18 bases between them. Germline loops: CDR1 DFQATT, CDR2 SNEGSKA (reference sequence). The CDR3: CSARPIPGGGTEAFF. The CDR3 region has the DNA TGCAGTGCTAGACCAATCCCGGGGGGGGGGACTGAAGCTTTCTTT.

The CDR3 protein is CASSPGREHEQYF. For the CDR3, the DNA is TGTGCCAGCAGTCCGGGCAGGGAGCACGAGCAGTACTTC. The chain has TRBV28 and TRBJ2-7, with D perhaps given as TRBD1 or TRBD2 (5 bases each). The CDR3 loop spans 13 amino acids. The V gene lost 5 bases and the J gene lost 5 bases, with 13 bases spanning the gap. Germline V gene sequence: CDR1 MDHEN, CDR2 SYDVKM.

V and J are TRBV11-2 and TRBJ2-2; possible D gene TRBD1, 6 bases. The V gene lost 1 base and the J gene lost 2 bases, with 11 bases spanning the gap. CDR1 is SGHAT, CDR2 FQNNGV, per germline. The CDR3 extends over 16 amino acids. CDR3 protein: CASSLVPGHNTGELFF. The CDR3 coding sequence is TGTGCCAGCAGCTTAGTTCCGGGACACAACACCGGGGAGCTGTTTTTT.

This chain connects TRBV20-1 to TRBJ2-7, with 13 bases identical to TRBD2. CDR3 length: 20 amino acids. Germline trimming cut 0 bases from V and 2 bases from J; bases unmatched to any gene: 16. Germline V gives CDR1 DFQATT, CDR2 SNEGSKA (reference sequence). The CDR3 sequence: CSAREETGTSGTAAPYEQYF. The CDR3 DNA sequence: TGCAGTGCTAGAGAAGAAACCGGGACTAGCGGGACCGCTGCTCCCTACGAGCAGTACTTC.

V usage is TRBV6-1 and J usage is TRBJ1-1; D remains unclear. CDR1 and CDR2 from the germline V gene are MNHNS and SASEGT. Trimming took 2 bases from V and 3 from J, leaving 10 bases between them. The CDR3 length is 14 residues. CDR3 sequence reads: CASSETHSYTEAFF. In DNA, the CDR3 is TGTGCCAGCAGTGAAACCCACAGCTACACTGAAGCTTTCTTT.

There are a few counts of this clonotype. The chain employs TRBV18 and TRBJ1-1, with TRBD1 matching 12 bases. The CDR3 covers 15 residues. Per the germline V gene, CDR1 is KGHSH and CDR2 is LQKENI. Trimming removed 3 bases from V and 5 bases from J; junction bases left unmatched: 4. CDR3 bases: TGTGCCAGCTCACCTGGGGACAGGGGGCGTACTGAAGCTTTCTTT. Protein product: CASSPGDRGRTEAFF.

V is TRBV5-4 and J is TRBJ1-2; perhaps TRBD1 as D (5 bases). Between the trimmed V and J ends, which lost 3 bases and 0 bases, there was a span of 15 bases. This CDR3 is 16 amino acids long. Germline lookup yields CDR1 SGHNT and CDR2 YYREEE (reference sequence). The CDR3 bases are TGTGCCAGCAGCTCAGCGGCCGGGGGGGCTAACTATGGCTACACCTTC. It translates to CASSSAAGGANYGYTF.

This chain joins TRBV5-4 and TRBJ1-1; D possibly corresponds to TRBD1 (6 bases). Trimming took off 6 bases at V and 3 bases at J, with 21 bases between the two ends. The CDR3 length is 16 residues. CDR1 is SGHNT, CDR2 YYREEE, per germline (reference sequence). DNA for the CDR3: TGTGCCAGCACCCCCCCCGGGGGGCCTAGGGACACTGAAGCTTTCTTT. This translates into CASTPPGGPRDTEAFF.

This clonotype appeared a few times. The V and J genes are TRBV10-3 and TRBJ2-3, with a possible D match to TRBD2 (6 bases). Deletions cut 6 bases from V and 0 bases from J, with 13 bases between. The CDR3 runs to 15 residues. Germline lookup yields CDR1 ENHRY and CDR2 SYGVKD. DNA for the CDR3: TGTGCCATCAGCCCGGGACTGGCCAGCACAGATACGCAGTATTTT. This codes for CAISPGLASTDTQYF.

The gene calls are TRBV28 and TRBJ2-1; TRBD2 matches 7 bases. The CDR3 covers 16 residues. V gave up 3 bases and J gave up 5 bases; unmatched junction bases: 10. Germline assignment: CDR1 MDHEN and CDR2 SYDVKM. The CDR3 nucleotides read TGTGCCAGCAGTTTTAATGCGGGAGTCACCGACAATGAGCAGTTCTTC. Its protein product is CASSFNAGVTDNEQFF.

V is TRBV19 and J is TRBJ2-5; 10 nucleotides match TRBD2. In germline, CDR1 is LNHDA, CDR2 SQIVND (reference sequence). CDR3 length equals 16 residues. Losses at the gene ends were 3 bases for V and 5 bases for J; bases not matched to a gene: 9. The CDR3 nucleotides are TGTGCCAGTAGTATCCCTAGCGGGAGAGGAAGGGAGACCCAGTACTTC. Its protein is CASSIPSGRGRETQYF. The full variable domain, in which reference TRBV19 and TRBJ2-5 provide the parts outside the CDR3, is DGGITQSPKYLFRKEGQNVTLSCEQNLNHDAMYWYRQDPGQGLRLIYYSQIVNDFQKGDIAEGYSVSREKKESFPLTVTSAQKNPTAFYLCASSIPSGRGRETQYFGPGTRLLVL.